The 6 T cell receptor beta chains in this list originate from one sample, sequenced in a study of identical twins. TCRdb passed the 5' RACE reads through MiXCR, listing each CDR3 protein once. The top ten clones hold 0.4% to 0.55% of a sample with 450,000 or so distinct CDR3 sequences, approximately 14% of them seen once. This sample was also put to use in a study of yellow fever vaccine responses in identical twins.

Sample: CD4+ T cells sorted from blood. The receptor set was obtained from a woman in her late teens or twenties in good health.

This clonotype was seen more than once but under ten times. V gene TRBV20-1 combines with J gene TRBJ2-5; 14 bases agree with TRBD2. The trim removed 0 bases at V and 4 bases at J, leaving 4 bases unmatched. There are 16 residues in the CDR3. CDR1 is DFQATT, CDR2 SNEGSKA, per germline (reference sequence). The CDR3 coding sequence is TGCAGTGCTAGAGACAGACTAGCGGGGGGGGTAGAGACCCAGTACTTC. This encodes CSARDRLAGGVETQYF.

This clonotype occurred a few times. The chain has TRBV9 and TRBJ2-5; 13 nucleotides align to TRBD2. CDR1 SGDLS and CDR2 YYNGEE come from the germline V gene. There are 18 residues in the CDR3. After removal of 4 bases from V and 4 bases from J, the junction contained 13 bases not matched to a gene. CDR3 DNA sequence: TGTGCCAGCAGCCAGGATAAAGGGACTAGCGGGATCGGAGAGACCCAGTACTTC. Amino acids: CASSQDKGTSGIGETQYF.

The rearrangement links TRBV10-3 to TRBJ2-2; 7 nucleotides agree with TRBD1. There are 19 residues in the CDR3. CDR1 and CDR2 from the germline V gene are ENHRY and SYGVKD. J was trimmed by 2 bases and V by 6 bases; bases with no gene match: 18. CDR3 sequence reads: CAIRMTRQGASLNTGELFF. The CDR3 bases are TGTGCCATCAGAATGACCCGACAGGGAGCCTCATTAAACACCGGGGAGCTGTTTTTT.

This clonotype was detected only a few times. The chain has TRBV29-1 and TRBJ2-7, with 8 bases aligning to TRBD2. Germline V lookup: CDR1 SQVTM, CDR2 ANQGSEA. V shed 7 bases, J shed 2 bases, and the junction held 10 bases outside the gene matches. This CDR3 region has 14 residues. CDR3 sequence (DNA): TGCAGCGCAAAAGGGGCGGGAGGCACCTACGAGCAGTACTTC. This sequence encodes CSAKGAGGTYEQYF.

The chain carries TRBV29-1 and TRBJ2-7; 10 nucleotides align to TRBD2. The CDR3 extends over 13 amino acids. Germline CDR1 SQVTM, CDR2 ANQGSEA. V shed 2 bases and J 3 bases; nucleotides not matched to a gene: 1. The CDR3 region has the DNA TGCAGCGTTGAACTAGCGGGAGTCTACGAGCAGTACTTC. As protein: CSVELAGVYEQYF.

The rearrangement links TRBV5-1 to TRBJ2-5; 8 bases match TRBD1. The CDR3 is 15 residues long. Germline trimming cut 5 bases from V and 0 bases from J; bases unmatched to any gene: 6. From germline, CDR1 is SGHRS and CDR2 YFSETQ. This CDR3 reads CASRSDREYQETQYF. The CDR3, as DNA: TGCGCCAGCAGATCGGACAGGGAGTACCAAGAGACCCAGTACTTC.